This T cell receptor beta chain was identified in a study of shared clonotypes between healthy human individuals. Germline assignment: CDR1 MDHEN and CDR2 SYDVKM. This CDR3 is built from 14 residues. V shed 7 bases and J shed 1 base, with 13 bases lying between them. Assay: immunoSEQ multiplex PCR; the TCRdb copy retains only in-frame clones and omits some. In the table there are about 490,000 clones, over 65% of which are singletons. Source material: PBMCs. The chain joins TRBV28 to TRBJ1-1; D uncertain. The receptor's source is a woman between 40 and 55 years old in good health. Some clones in this sample may be carry-over from other donors' samples. CDR3 sequence: CASIPVKPNTEAFF. As DNA, the CDR3 is TGTGCCAGCATACCCGTTAAGCCGAACACTGAAGCTTTCTTT.